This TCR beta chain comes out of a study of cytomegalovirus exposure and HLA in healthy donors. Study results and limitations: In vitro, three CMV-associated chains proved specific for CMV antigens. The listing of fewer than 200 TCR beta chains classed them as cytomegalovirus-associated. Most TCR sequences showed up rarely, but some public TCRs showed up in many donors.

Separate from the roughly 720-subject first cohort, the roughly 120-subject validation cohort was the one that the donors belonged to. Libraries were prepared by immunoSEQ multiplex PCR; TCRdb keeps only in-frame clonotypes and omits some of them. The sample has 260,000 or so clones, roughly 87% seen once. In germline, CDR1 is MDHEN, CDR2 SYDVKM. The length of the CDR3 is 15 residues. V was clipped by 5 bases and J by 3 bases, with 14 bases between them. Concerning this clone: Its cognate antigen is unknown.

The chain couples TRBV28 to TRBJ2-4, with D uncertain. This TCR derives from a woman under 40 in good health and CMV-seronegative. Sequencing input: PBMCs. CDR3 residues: CASSPIGGGKNIQYF. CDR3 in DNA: TGTGCCAGCAGTCCAATTGGCGGTGGCAAAAACATTCAGTACTTC.